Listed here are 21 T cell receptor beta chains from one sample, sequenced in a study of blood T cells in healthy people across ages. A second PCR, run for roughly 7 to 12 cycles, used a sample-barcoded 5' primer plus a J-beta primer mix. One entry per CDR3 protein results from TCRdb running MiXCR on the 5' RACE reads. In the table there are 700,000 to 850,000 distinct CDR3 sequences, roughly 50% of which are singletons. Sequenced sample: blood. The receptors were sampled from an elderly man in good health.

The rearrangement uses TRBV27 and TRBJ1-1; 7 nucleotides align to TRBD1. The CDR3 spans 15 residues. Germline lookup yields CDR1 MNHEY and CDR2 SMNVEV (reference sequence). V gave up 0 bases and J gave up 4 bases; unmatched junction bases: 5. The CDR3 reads CASSLSAGQLTEAFF. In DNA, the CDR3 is TGTGCCAGCAGTTTATCAGCGGGACAGCTCACTGAAGCTTTCTTT.

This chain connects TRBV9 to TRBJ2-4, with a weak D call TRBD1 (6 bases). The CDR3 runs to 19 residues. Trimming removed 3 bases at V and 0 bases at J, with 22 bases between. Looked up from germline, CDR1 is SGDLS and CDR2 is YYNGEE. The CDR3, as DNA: TGTGCCAGCAGCGAGACGGGACACGCCACAAAGATAGCCAAAAACATTCAGTACTTC. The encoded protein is CASSETGHATKIAKNIQYF.

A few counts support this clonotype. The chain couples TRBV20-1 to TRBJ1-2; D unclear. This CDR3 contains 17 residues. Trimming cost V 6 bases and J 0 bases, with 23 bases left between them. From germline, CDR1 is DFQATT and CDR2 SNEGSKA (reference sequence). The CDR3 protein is CSALQWTEVITNYGYTF. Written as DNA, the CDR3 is TGCAGTGCCCTGCAATGGACGGAAGTTATTACTAACTATGGCTACACCTTC.

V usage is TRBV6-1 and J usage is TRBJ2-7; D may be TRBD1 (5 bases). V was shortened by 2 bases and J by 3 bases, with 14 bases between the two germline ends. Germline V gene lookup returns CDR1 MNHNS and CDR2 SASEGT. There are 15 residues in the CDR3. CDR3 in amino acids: CASSEIGVLLYEQYF. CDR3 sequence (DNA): TGTGCCAGCAGTGAAATAGGGGTTTTACTCTACGAGCAGTACTTC.

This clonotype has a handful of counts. The CDR3 DNA reads as TGCGCCAGCAGCTCGACTAGCGGGAGGGAGACCCAGTACTTC. Its translation: CASSSTSGRETQYF. This chain uses TRBV5-1 with TRBJ2-7; 13 nucleotides align to TRBD2. The DNA end is a closer match to TRBJ2-5, so the J assignment may be wrong. Germline CDR1 and CDR2: SGHRS and YFSETQ. The CDR3 totals 14 residues.

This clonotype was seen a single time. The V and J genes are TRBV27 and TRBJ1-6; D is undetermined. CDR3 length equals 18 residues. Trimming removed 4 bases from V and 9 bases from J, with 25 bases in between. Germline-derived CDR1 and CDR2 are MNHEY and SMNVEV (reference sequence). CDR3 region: CASSSHWLGPGNGSPLHF. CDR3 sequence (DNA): TGTGCCAGCAGTTCACATTGGCTAGGGCCGGGAAACGGTTCACCCCTCCACTTT.

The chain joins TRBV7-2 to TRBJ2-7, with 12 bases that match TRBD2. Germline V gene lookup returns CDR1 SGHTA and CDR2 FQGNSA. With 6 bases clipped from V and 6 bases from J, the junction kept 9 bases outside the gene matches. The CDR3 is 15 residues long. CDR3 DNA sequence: TGTGCCAGCAGTCGGAGACTAGCGGGAGCGAGCGAGCAGTACTTC. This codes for CASSRRLAGASEQYF.

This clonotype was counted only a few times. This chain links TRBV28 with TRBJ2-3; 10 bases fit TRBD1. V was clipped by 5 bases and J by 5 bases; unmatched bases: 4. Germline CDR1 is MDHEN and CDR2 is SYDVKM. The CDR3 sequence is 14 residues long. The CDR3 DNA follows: TGTGCCAGCAGTGGCGGGACAGGGGTAGATACGCAGTATTTT. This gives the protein CASSGGTGVDTQYF.

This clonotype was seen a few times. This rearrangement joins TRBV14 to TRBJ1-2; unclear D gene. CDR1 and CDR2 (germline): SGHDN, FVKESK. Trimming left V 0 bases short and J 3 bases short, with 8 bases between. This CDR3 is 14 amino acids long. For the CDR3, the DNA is TGTGCCAGCAGCCAAGACTTCGGATACTATGGCTACACCTTC. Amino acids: CASSQDFGYYGYTF.

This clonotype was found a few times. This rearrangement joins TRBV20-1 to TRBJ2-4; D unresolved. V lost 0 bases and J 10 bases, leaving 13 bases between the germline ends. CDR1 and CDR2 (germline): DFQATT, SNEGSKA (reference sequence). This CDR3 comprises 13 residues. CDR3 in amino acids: CSARDFVGWIQYF. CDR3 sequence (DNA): TGCAGTGCTAGAGATTTCGTCGGTTGGATTCAGTACTTC.

This chain's CDR3 is CASSAVGQSYEQYF. In DNA, the CDR3 is TGTGCCAGCAGTGCCGTGGGGCAGTCATACGAGCAGTACTTC. This sequence joins TRBV11-2 and TRBJ2-7, with D possibly matching TRBD1 (5 bases). Trimming left V 6 bases short and J 4 bases short, with 16 bases between. Looked up from germline, CDR1 is SGHAT and CDR2 is FQNNGV. The CDR3 loop spans 14 amino acids. The whole variable domain, filled in from reference TRBV11-2 and TRBJ2-7, reads EAGVAQSPRYKIIEKRQSVAFWCNPISGHATLYWYQQILGQGPKLLIQFQNNGVVDDSQLPKDRFSAERLKGVDSTLKIQPAKLEDSAVYLCASSAVGQSYEQYFGPGTRLTVT.

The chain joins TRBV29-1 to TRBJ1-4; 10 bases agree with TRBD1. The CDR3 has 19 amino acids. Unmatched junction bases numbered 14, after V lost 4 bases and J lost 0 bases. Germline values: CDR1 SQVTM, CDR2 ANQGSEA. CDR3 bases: TGCAGCGTTGTTTGGTGGGACAGGGGACGACCAGCAACTAATGAAAAACTGTTTTTT. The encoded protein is CSVVWWDRGRPATNEKLFF.

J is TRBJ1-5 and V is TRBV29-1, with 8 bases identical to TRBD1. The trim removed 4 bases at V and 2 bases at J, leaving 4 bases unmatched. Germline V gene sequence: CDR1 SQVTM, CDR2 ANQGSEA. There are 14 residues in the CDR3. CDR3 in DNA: TGCAGCGTTGGAACGGGACAGGGCAATCAGCCCCAGCATTTT. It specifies CSVGTGQGNQPQHF. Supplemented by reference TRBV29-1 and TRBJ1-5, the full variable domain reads SAVISQKPSRDICQRGTSLTIQCQVDSQVTMMFWYRQQPGQSLTLIATANQGSEATYESGFVIDKFPISRPNLTFSTLTVSNMSPEDSSIYLCSVGTGQGNQPQHFGDGTRLSIL.

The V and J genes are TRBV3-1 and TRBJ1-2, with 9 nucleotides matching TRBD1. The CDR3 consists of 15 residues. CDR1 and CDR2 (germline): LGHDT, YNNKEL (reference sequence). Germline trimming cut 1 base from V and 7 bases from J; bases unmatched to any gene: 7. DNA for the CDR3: TGTGCCAGCAGCCAAGTTGGTCGGACAGGGGCTGGCTACACCTTC. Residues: CASSQVGRTGAGYTF.

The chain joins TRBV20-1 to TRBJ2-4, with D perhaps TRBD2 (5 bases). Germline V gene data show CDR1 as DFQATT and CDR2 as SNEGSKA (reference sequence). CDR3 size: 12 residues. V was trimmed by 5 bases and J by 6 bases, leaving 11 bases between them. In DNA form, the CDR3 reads TGCAGTGCTCCCCGGGATAGAAACATTCAGTACTTC. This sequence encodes CSAPRDRNIQYF.

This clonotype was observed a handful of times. The CDR3, as DNA: TGTGCCAGCAGTCCCTACCGTGGGGCCAACGTCCTGACTTTC. Its translation: CASSPYRGANVLTF. This sequence joins TRBV27 and TRBJ2-6; D not certain. This CDR3 contains 14 residues. Germline assignment: CDR1 MNHEY and CDR2 SMNVEV (reference sequence). Between the trimmed V and J ends, which lost 5 bases and 3 bases, there was a span of 8 bases.

Here the CDR3 reads CASSNQQGREQYF. Written as DNA, the CDR3 is TGTGCCAGCAGCAACCAACAGGGACGCGAGCAGTACTTC. The chain links TRBV7-2 to TRBJ2-7, with a tentative D call TRBD1 (6 bases). With 5 bases removed from V and 6 bases from J, the gap between germline ends came to 14 bases. The length of the CDR3 is 13 residues. Germline V gene data show CDR1 as SGHTA and CDR2 as FQGNSA.

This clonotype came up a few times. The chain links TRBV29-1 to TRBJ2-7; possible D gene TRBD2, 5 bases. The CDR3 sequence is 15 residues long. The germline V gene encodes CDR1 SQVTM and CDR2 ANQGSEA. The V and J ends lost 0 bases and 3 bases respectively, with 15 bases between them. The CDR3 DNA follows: TGCAGCGTTGAAGATCAAAGGGAGAACGACTACGAGCAGTACTTC. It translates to CSVEDQRENDYEQYF.

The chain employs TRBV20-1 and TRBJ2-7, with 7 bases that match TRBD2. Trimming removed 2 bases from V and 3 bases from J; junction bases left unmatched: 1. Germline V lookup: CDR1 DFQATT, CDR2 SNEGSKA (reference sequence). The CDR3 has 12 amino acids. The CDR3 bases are TGCAGTGCTAGAAGGACTAGCTACGAGCAGTACTTC. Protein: CSARRTSYEQYF.

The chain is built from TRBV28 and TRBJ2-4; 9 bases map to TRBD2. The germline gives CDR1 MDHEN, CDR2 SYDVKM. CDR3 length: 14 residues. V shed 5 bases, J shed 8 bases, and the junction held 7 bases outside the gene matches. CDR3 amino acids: CASSVAGVRDIQYF. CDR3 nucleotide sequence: TGTGCCAGCAGTGTAGCGGGAGTGAGGGACATTCAGTACTTC.

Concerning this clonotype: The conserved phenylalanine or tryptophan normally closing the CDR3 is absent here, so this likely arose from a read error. The CDR3 nucleotides read TGTGCCAGCAGCCTCTTAATAGCGGGAGCCACCCCTTCCTACAATGAGCAGTTCTTA. This sequence encodes CASSLLIAGATPSYNEQFL. The chain has TRBV7-2 and TRBJ2-1; 9 bases match TRBD2. Trimming removed 5 bases from V and 1 base from J; junction bases left unmatched: 15. The CDR3 spans 19 residues. The germline V gene has CDR1 SGHTA and CDR2 FQGNSA.